A selection of T cell receptor beta chains follows, all from one sample in a study of cytomegalovirus exposure and HLA in healthy donors. Measured with immunoSEQ multiplex PCR; TCRdb has only the in-frame clones, and not every one. Of around 110,000 clones in the sample, 75% were seen once. Sequenced material: PBMCs. All receptors come from a woman under 30 in good health and CMV-seronegative. The CDR3 runs from the conserved cysteine through the conserved F or W. Each record gives: CDR3 protein, CDR3 DNA, V gene, D gene, clone size, J gene. A D gene is named only where the DNA matches it firmly. Only part of the rows carry a size: once, few, many, or a class if the clone is expanded.

CASSGIAGGDTQYF,TGTGCCAGCAGTGGGATAGCGGGGGGTGATACGCAGTATTTT,TRBV2,TRBD2,once,TRBJ2-3
CASRALGATEAFF,TGTGCCAGCAGGGCCTTAGGGGCCACTGAAGCTTTCTTT,TRBV6-6,NA,few,TRBJ1-1
CASSSYRAFQETQYF,TGTGCCAGCAGCTCGTACAGGGCGTTCCAAGAGACCCAGTACTTC,TRBV5-8,NA,NA,TRBJ2-5
CASSAGNRDRNEAFF,TGTGCCAGCAGTGCCGGGAACCGGGACAGAAACGAAGCTTTCTTT,TRBV6-1,TRBD1,few,TRBJ1-1
CASSLTPGVETLYF,TGTGCCAGCAGCTTAACTCCGGGGGTAGAGACCCTGTACTTC,TRBV7-2,NA,once,TRBJ2-5
CASSYSSAGFNEQYF,TGTGCCAGCAGTTATTCGTCGGCAGGGTTCAACGAGCAGTACTTC,TRBV6-5,NA,NA,TRBJ2-7
CSVRTGDSNQPQHF,TGCAGCGTTAGGACAGGTGATAGCAATCAGCCCCAGCATTTT,TRBV29-1,TRBD1,few,TRBJ1-5
CASSSSDRGGGTDTQYF,TGTGCCAGCAGTTCCAGTGACAGGGGTGGTGGCACAGATACGCAGTATTTT,TRBV28,TRBD1,NA,TRBJ2-3
CASSPPPGGANYNEQFF,TGTGCCAGCAGCCCCCCGCCAGGCGGGGCTAACTACAATGAGCAGTTCTTC,TRBV9,NA,once,TRBJ2-1
CASSQDVGATYEQYF,TGTGCCAGCAGCCAAGACGTGGGGGCTACCTACGAGCAGTACTTC,TRBV4-2,NA,NA,TRBJ2-7
CASSVEGDRYGYTF,TGTGCCAGCAGCGTAGAGGGGGACCGATATGGCTACACCTTC,TRBV9,NA,NA,TRBJ1-2
CASSRQDRAYEQYF,TGTGCCAGCAGCCGCCAAGACAGGGCCTACGAGCAGTACTTC,TRBV7-2,TRBD1,once,TRBJ2-7
CASSETTVTEAFF,TGTGCCAGCAGTGAAACCACAGTCACTGAAGCTTTCTTT,TRBV6-1,NA,NA,TRBJ1-1
CASSLPGGETQYF,TGTGCCAGCAGTTTACCAGGGGGGGAGACCCAGTACTTC,TRBV28,NA,NA,TRBJ2-5
CASSFPTDRPNSPLHF,TGTGCCAGCAGCTTCCCGACCGACAGACCCAATTCACCCCTCCACTTT,TRBV5-6,NA,NA,TRBJ1-6
CSVDSQGEDTEAFF,TGCAGCGTAGACTCACAGGGGGAGGACACTGAAGCTTTCTTT,TRBV29-1,TRBD1,NA,TRBJ1-1
CATSRGTSLSNYGYTF,TGTGCCACCAGCAGAGGAACAAGTCTGTCAAACTATGGCTACACCTTC,TRBV15,NA,NA,TRBJ1-2
CASSTDPGSNQPQHF,TGTGCCAGTAGTACCGATCCAGGGAGCAATCAGCCCCAGCATTTT,TRBV19,NA,NA,TRBJ1-5
CASSYPGQRTYEQYF,TGTGCCAGCAGCTACCCGGGACAACGGACCTACGAGCAGTACTTC,TRBV5-6,NA,NA,TRBJ2-7